Below, 28 T cell receptor beta chains from the same sample are listed, as sequenced in a study of blood T cell repertoires in COVID-19. Only in-frame clones appear in the TCRdb table, and some are missing; sequencing was by immunoSEQ multiplex PCR. The sample lists under 60,000 clones; around nine tenths were seen once. Sequenced: peripheral blood. Receptors originate from a woman at least 80 years old with acute or convalescent COVID-19.

The chain couples TRBV28 to TRBJ1-1; no firm D call. The CDR3 is 14 residues long. The V gene lost 2 bases and the J gene lost 10 bases, with 17 bases spanning the gap. The germline V gene has CDR1 MDHEN and CDR2 SYDVKM. The chain's CDR3 is CASSLMPSGRGAFF. The DNA of the CDR3 is TGTGCCAGCAGTTTAATGCCAAGCGGGCGTGGAGCTTTCTTT.

A single count supports this clone. J is TRBJ2-3 and V is TRBV29-1; D uncertain. V shed 1 base and J shed 10 bases, with 9 bases lying between them. Germline lookup yields CDR1 SQVTM and CDR2 ANQGSEA. This CDR3 region has 11 residues. DNA for the CDR3: TGCAGCGTTGAAGGCGCTAGAGCGCAGTATTTT. Translating gives CSVEGARAQYF.

J is TRBJ2-3 and V is TRBV6-5; 8 bases are shared with TRBD1. The germline CDR1 and CDR2 sequences are MNHEY and SVGAGI. The CDR3 length is 15 residues. With V trimmed by 2 bases and J by 2 bases, 3 bases remained unmatched. The chain's CDR3 is CASSYRQGFTDTQYF. CDR3 nucleotides: TGTGCCAGCAGTTACAGACAGGGGTTCACAGATACGCAGTATTTT.

The chain combines TRBV6-6 with TRBJ1-2, with D possibly being TRBD1 (5 bases). Germline CDR1 reads MNHNY; CDR2 reads SVGAGI (reference sequence). This CDR3 is 12 amino acids long. V dropped 2 bases and J dropped 8 bases, with 9 bases sitting between them. CDR3 sequence reads: CASSYGRGGYTF. The CDR3 nucleotides are TGTGCCAGCAGTTACGGGAGGGGAGGCTACACCTTC.

This chain connects TRBV5-4 to TRBJ2-1; D is ambiguous. Trimming removed 4 bases at V and 0 bases at J, with 8 bases between. Germline CDR1 is SGHNT and CDR2 is YYREEE (reference sequence). The CDR3 runs to 14 residues. CDR3 DNA sequence: TGTGCCAGCAGCCCCCCAAACTCCTACAATGAGCAGTTCTTC. This codes for CASSPPNSYNEQFF. The full variable domain, rest sourced from reference TRBV5-4 and TRBJ2-1, is ETGVTQSPTHLIKTRGQQVTLRCSSQSGHNTVSWYQQALGQGPQFIFQYYREEENGRGNFPPRFSGLQFPNYSSELNVNALELDDSALYLCASSPPNSYNEQFFGPGTRLTVL.

The V gene is TRBV28, the J gene TRBJ1-6, with TRBD1 identical over 7 bases. Germline lookup yields CDR1 MDHEN and CDR2 SYDVKM. The CDR3 is made up of 15 amino acids. V shed 3 bases and J 9 bases; nucleotides not matched to a gene: 8. CDR3 sequence (DNA): TGTGCCAGCAGTTTCCCGGGACAGTGGTCTTCACCCCTCCACTTT. Amino acids: CASSFPGQWSSPLHF.

This rearrangement joins TRBV5-1 to TRBJ1-1; D remains ambiguous. Trimming stripped 1 base from V and 0 bases from J, with 7 bases between. CDR3 length: 14 amino acids. The germline CDR1 and CDR2 sequences are SGHRS and YFSETQ. CDR3 residues: CASSLRDLNTEAFF. CDR3 nucleotides: TGCGCCAGCAGCTTGCGGGATTTGAACACTGAAGCTTTCTTT. Using reference TRBV5-1 and TRBJ1-1 for the parts outside the CDR3, the full variable domain is KAGVTQTPRYLIKTRGQQVTLSCSPISGHRSVSWYQQTPGQGLQFLFEYFSETQRNKGNFPGRFSGRQFSNSRSEMNVSTLELGDSALYLCASSLRDLNTEAFFGQGTRLTVV.

The chain links TRBV3-1 (or the pseudogene TRBV3-2) to TRBJ1-1, with D perhaps TRBD1 (5 bases). This CDR3 spans 17 amino acids. V shed 0 bases and J shed 6 bases, with 20 bases lying between them. Germline V gene data show CDR1 as LGHDT and CDR2 as YNNKEL (reference sequence). CDR3 sequence reads: CASSQDAMQGIPPEAFF. Written as DNA, the CDR3 is TGTGCCAGCAGCCAAGATGCTATGCAGGGAATCCCGCCTGAAGCTTTCTTT.

The V call is TRBV28, the J call TRBJ1-5; D unresolved. The CDR3 totals 15 residues. Germline CDR1 and CDR2: MDHEN and SYDVKM. Trimming cost V 5 bases and J 4 bases, with 15 bases left between them. CDR3 region: CASSPYTELNQPQHF. CDR3 DNA: TGTGCCAGCAGTCCCTATACCGAACTAAATCAGCCCCAGCATTTT. Complete variable domain (other parts from reference TRBV28 and TRBJ1-5): DVKVTQSSRYLVKRTGEKVFLECVQDMDHENMFWYRQDPGLGLRLIYFSYDVKMKEKGDIPEGYSVSREKKERFSLILESASTNQTSMYLCASSPYTELNQPQHFGDGTRLSIL.

This chain links TRBV2 with TRBJ1-4; D is possibly TRBD1 (5 bases). The germline V and J ends were trimmed by 8 bases and 5 bases, with 12 bases remaining between them. The CDR3 spans 13 residues. CDR1 is SNHLY and CDR2 is FYNNEI in the germline V gene. The CDR3 region is CASGGGVNEKLFF. CDR3 coding DNA: TGTGCCAGCGGGGGAGGGGTGAATGAAAAACTGTTTTTT.

V gene TRBV4-1 combines with J gene TRBJ2-2, with TRBD2 identical over 8 bases. V gave up 2 bases and J gave up 4 bases; unmatched junction bases: 6. Germline V lookup: CDR1 MGHRA, CDR2 YSYEKL. This CDR3 has 16 residues. The CDR3 DNA reads as TGCGCCAGCAGCCAACTTTTCGGGGGGGTCACCGGGGAGCTGTTTTTT. It is translated as CASSQLFGGVTGELFF.

This rearrangement joins TRBV2 to TRBJ2-7; 7 bases line up with TRBD1. In germline, CDR1 is SNHLY, CDR2 FYNNEI. The CDR3 is 13 amino acids. Losses at the gene ends were 6 bases for V and 3 bases for J; bases not matched to a gene: 5. The DNA of the CDR3 is TGTGCCAGCAGGTCGACAGGGCGCTACGAGCAGTACTTC. Amino acid sequence: CASRSTGRYEQYF.

This chain links TRBV7-6 with TRBJ2-3; 8 nucleotides match TRBD2. CDR1 and CDR2 (germline): SGHVS, FNYEAQ. J was trimmed by 0 bases and V by 1 base; bases with no gene match: 3. The CDR3 covers 16 residues. This CDR3 is CASSLDIAGSTDTQYF. The CDR3 coding sequence is TGTGCCAGCAGCTTAGATATAGCGGGGAGCACAGATACGCAGTATTTT. Supplemented by reference TRBV7-6 and TRBJ2-3, the full variable domain reads GAGVSQSPRYKVTKRGQDVALRCDPISGHVSLYWYRQALGQGPEFLTYFNYEAQQDKSGLPNDRFSAERPEGSISTLTIQRTEQRDSAMYRCASSLDIAGSTDTQYFGPGTRLTVL.

This rearrangement joins TRBV11-1 to TRBJ2-1, with a weak D call TRBD2 (6 bases). Germline CDR1 reads SGHAT; CDR2 reads FQDESV (reference sequence). This CDR3 has 13 amino acids. V was cut by 0 bases and J by 8 bases, with 8 bases left in between. Written as DNA, the CDR3 is TGTGCCAGCAGCTTAGCGGGGGGTTATGAGCAGTTCTTC. This encodes CASSLAGGYEQFF.

The chain links TRBV19 to TRBJ2-2; D perhaps matches TRBD2 (5 bases). This CDR3 has 15 residues. Trimming left V 4 bases short and J 0 bases short, with 9 bases between. The germline V gene encodes CDR1 LNHDA and CDR2 SQIVND (reference sequence). The DNA for the CDR3 is TGTGCCAGTAGTACTTCCGGGACGAACACCGGGGAGCTGTTTTTT. Amino acids: CASSTSGTNTGELFF.

The genes are TRBV3-1 (or the pseudogene TRBV3-2) and TRBJ1-4, with no clear D. Germline lookup yields CDR1 LGHDT and CDR2 YNNKEL (reference sequence). Trimming shortened V by 4 bases and J by 5 bases, and 5 bases separated the two germline ends. The CDR3 has 12 amino acids. The CDR3 here is CASSRRNEKLFF. CDR3 coding DNA: TGTGCCAGCAGCCGCCGGAATGAAAAACTGTTTTTT.

J is TRBJ2-2 and V is TRBV19; possibly TRBD2 for D (5 bases). The germline V gene has CDR1 LNHDA and CDR2 SQIVND (reference sequence). Between the trimmed V and J ends, which lost 4 bases and 0 bases, there was a span of 12 bases. There are 16 residues in the CDR3. Here the CDR3 DNA reads TGTGCCAGTAGTAATGAGGGCCGGACGAACACCGGGGAGCTGTTTTTT. Amino acid sequence: CASSNEGRTNTGELFF.

The chain has TRBV3-1 (or the pseudogene TRBV3-2) and TRBJ2-3; D gene uncertain. The CDR3 consists of 11 residues. V gave up 1 base and J gave up 11 bases, with 7 bases separating them. Germline values: CDR1 LGHDT, CDR2 YNNKEL (reference sequence). The CDR3 coding sequence is TGTGCCAGCAGCCAAGGAGGCGGGCAGTATTTT. Amino acid sequence: CASSQGGGQYF.

This clone was seen once. CDR3 coding DNA: TGTGCCAGCAGTAGACAGGGCTACGATGAAAAACTGTTTTTT. Translation gives CASSRQGYDEKLFF. V usage is TRBV2 and J usage is TRBJ1-4; TRBD1 matches 7 bases. This CDR3 region has 14 residues. The germline gives CDR1 SNHLY, CDR2 FYNNEI. Trimming took 5 bases from V and 6 from J; bases not matched to a gene: 6.

The chain recombines TRBV2 with TRBJ1-1; 7 positions match TRBD1. Looked up from germline, CDR1 is SNHLY and CDR2 is FYNNEI. V was pared by 2 bases and J by 1 base, with 7 bases of the junction left unmatched. The CDR3 has 16 amino acids. The CDR3 spells CASSEHQGGANTEAFF. As DNA, the CDR3 is TGTGCCAGCAGTGAACACCAGGGGGGAGCGAACACTGAAGCTTTCTTT.

This clone has just one count. The CDR3 loop reads CATSRDASGSYEQYF. In DNA form, the CDR3 reads TGTGCCACCAGCAGGGACGCCAGCGGCTCCTACGAGCAGTACTTC. V is TRBV15 and J is TRBJ2-7, with a weak D call TRBD2 (5 bases). Germline loops: CDR1 LNHNV, CDR2 YYDKDF (reference sequence). This CDR3 has 15 amino acids. With 3 bases removed from V and 0 bases from J, the gap between germline ends came to 12 bases.

The genes are TRBV7-9 and TRBJ1-6; D gene unclear. V was trimmed by 5 bases and J by 6 bases, leaving 5 bases between them. The CDR3 has 12 residues. CDR1 is SEHNR, CDR2 FQNEAQ, per germline (reference sequence). As DNA, the CDR3 is TGTGCCAGCAGCGTTAGTAATTCACCCCTCCACTTT. This codes for CASSVSNSPLHF.

The chain employs TRBV5-6 and TRBJ1-1, with D maybe TRBD1 (5 bases). Per germline, CDR1 SGHDT and CDR2 YYEEEE. V gave up 4 bases and J gave up 5 bases, with 18 bases separating them. The CDR3 is made up of 15 amino acids. CDR3: CASSHGTAGLTEAFF. The CDR3 nucleotides read TGTGCCAGCAGCCATGGGACCGCGGGGCTTACTGAAGCTTTCTTT.

This clone came up a few times. J is TRBJ2-1 and V is TRBV9; 10 bases fit TRBD2. Germline CDR1 and CDR2: SGDLS and YYNGEE. The CDR3 is made up of 16 amino acids. The trim removed 2 bases at V and 9 bases at J, leaving 11 bases unmatched. CDR3 in amino acids: CASSVSPSGGLGEQFF. CDR3 in DNA: TGTGCCAGCAGCGTGTCGCCTAGCGGGGGCCTGGGTGAGCAGTTCTTC. The full variable domain, rest sourced from reference TRBV9 and TRBJ2-1, is DSGVTQTPKHLITATGQRVTLRCSPRSGDLSVYWYQQSLDQGLQFLIQYYNGEERAKGNILERFSAQQFPDLHSELNLSSLELGDSALYFCASSVSPSGGLGEQFFGPGTRLTVL.

The chain recombines TRBV28 with TRBJ1-1, with unresolved D. Trimming cost V 3 bases and J 8 bases, with 7 bases left between them. Germline assignment: CDR1 MDHEN and CDR2 SYDVKM. This CDR3 has 11 residues. This CDR3 reads CASSFFSEAFF. The CDR3 bases are TGTGCCAGCAGTTTCTTTAGCGAAGCTTTCTTT.

V usage is TRBV5-1 and J usage is TRBJ2-5; D perhaps matches TRBD2 (5 bases). The CDR3 contains 13 residues. Between the trimmed V and J ends, which lost 2 bases and 1 base, there was a span of 6 bases. Germline CDR1 reads SGHRS; CDR2 reads YFSETQ. CDR3 nucleotide sequence: TGCGCCAGCAGCTTTAGCGCCCAAGAGACCCAGTACTTC. Protein sequence: CASSFSAQETQYF.

This chain uses TRBV3-1 (or the pseudogene TRBV3-2) with TRBJ2-5; TRBD2 matches 7 bases. The CDR3 covers 16 residues. The J segment lost 0 bases and the V segment lost 4 bases, leaving 8 bases of the junction unmatched. Germline assignment: CDR1 LGHDT and CDR2 YNNKEL (reference sequence). The CDR3 is CASSPSGRGYQETQYF. The CDR3 nucleotides read TGTGCCAGCAGCCCGTCCGGGCGGGGGTACCAAGAGACCCAGTACTTC.

The chain couples TRBV7-9 to TRBJ2-5, with a possible D match to TRBD1 (6 bases). CDR1 is SEHNR, CDR2 FQNEAQ, per germline (reference sequence). V lost 2 bases to trimming and J lost 8 bases, with 18 bases between them. This CDR3 is built from 15 residues. The DNA for the CDR3 is TGTGCCAGCAGCTTACTGGGACAACTTCTGGGAACCCAGTACTTC. Protein product: CASSLLGQLLGTQYF. Based on the CDR3 plus reference TRBV7-9 and TRBJ2-5, the full variable domain is DTGVSQNPRHKITKRGQNVTFRCDPISEHNRLYWYRQTLGQGPEFLTYFQNEAQLEKSRLLSDRFSAERPKGSFSTLEIQRTEQGDSAMYLCASSLLGQLLGTQYFGPGTRLLVL.